Listed here are 25 T cell receptor beta chains from one sample, sequenced in a study of cytomegalovirus exposure and HLA in healthy donors. The PCR employed 60 Vbeta primers together with 13 Jbeta primers. Assay used: immunoSEQ multiplex PCR; TCRdb lists only in-frame clones, some missing. The sample shows 100,000 to 150,000 clones, roughly 10% of them seen only once. Sequencing was carried out using PBMCs. The receptors were gathered from a woman aged 18-29 years in good health and CMV-seropositive.

V gene TRBV19 combines with J gene TRBJ2-1; 7 nucleotides align to TRBD2. Germline CDR1 is LNHDA and CDR2 is SQIVND (reference sequence). The CDR3 consists of 14 residues. J was trimmed by 10 bases and V by 5 bases; bases with no gene match: 11. CDR3 sequence (DNA): TGTGCCAGTAGTGGGGGACTATCGGGGGGAGAGCAGTTCTTC. Its translation: CASSGGLSGGEQFF. Together with reference TRBV19 and TRBJ2-1, the CDR3 gives the full variable domain: DGGITQSPKYLFRKEGQNVTLSCEQNLNHDAMYWYRQDPGQGLRLIYYSQIVNDFQKGDIAEGYSVSREKKESFPLTVTSAQKNPTAFYLCASSGGLSGGEQFFGPGTRLTVL.

The rearrangement joins TRBV15 to TRBJ2-2; tentative D call: TRBD2 (6 bases). Trimming took off 5 bases at V and 3 bases at J, with 10 bases between the two ends. The CDR3 has 14 amino acids. The germline gives CDR1 LNHNV, CDR2 YYDKDF (reference sequence). CDR3 sequence (DNA): TGTGCCACCAGCCCCGGAGGGTACACCGGGGAGCTGTTTTTT. Its protein is CATSPGGYTGELFF.

The rearrangement links TRBV9 to TRBJ2-1, with D possibly TRBD2 on 6 matching bases. The CDR3 extends over 14 amino acids. Germline lookup yields CDR1 SGDLS and CDR2 YYNGEE. The germline V and J ends were trimmed by 3 bases and 8 bases, with 15 bases remaining between them. The CDR3 sequence is CASSAEGLTDEQFF. The CDR3 nucleotides are TGTGCCAGCAGCGCGGAGGGCCTTACGGATGAGCAGTTCTTC.

A remark on this clone: The junction differs from germline at one of its ends, possibly a read error. The genes are TRBV6-4 and TRBJ1-5; D ambiguous. The CDR3 totals 13 residues. Per the germline V gene, CDR1 is MRHNA and CDR2 is SNTAGT. The CDR3: CASPQREYQPQNF. The CDR3 region has the DNA TGTGCCAGCCCCCAGAGGGAGTATCAGCCCCAGAATTTT.

This clone has only a few counts. V and J are TRBV30 and TRBJ2-7, with 7 bases matching TRBD1. V shed 5 bases, J shed 3 bases, and the junction held 4 bases outside the gene matches. The germline V gene encodes CDR1 GTSNPN and CDR2 SVGIG (reference sequence). This CDR3 has 12 residues. The CDR3 region has the DNA TGTGCCTGGGGAAGGGACAGCTACGAGCAGTACTTC. Its translation is CAWGRDSYEQYF.

Only a few counts were recorded for this clone. The genes are TRBV29-1 and TRBJ2-1; D gene uncertain. Between the trimmed V and J ends, which lost 7 bases and 8 bases, there was a span of 15 bases. There are 12 residues in the CDR3. The V gene's germline CDR1 is SQVTM and CDR2 ANQGSEA. In nucleotides, the CDR3 is TGCAGCGCCACCCCAGGCGTCGATGAGCAGTTCTTC. It is translated as CSATPGVDEQFF.

The rearrangement uses TRBV6-5 and TRBJ2-1; 12 bases are shared with TRBD2. Germline CDR1 MNHEY, CDR2 SVGAGI. The CDR3 covers 14 residues. The J segment lost 6 bases and the V segment lost 5 bases, leaving 2 bases of the junction unmatched. CDR3 in DNA: TGTGCCAGCAGTCGGGGACTAGCGGGCAATGAGCAGTTCTTC. Its protein product is CASSRGLAGNEQFF.

The sample holds a few counts of this clone. The chain combines TRBV7-3 with TRBJ2-3, with 8 positions matching TRBD1. CDR3 length equals 15 residues. Germline V gives CDR1 SGHTA, CDR2 FQGTGA. Unmatched junction bases numbered 10, after V lost 6 bases and J lost 5 bases. Here the CDR3 reads CASSSPRGREDTQYF. CDR3 bases: TGTGCCAGCAGTTCCCCCAGGGGGCGCGAAGATACGCAGTATTTT.

This clone occurred a few times. This sequence joins TRBV7-3 and TRBJ2-7; 12 positions match TRBD2. Germline V gives CDR1 SGHTA, CDR2 FQGTGA. The CDR3 sequence is 14 residues long. J lost 7 bases, V lost 5 bases, and 6 bases had no gene match. CDR3 nucleotides: TGTGCCAGCAGCCCGACTAGCGGGAGTGGGGAGCAGTACTTC. Encoded protein: CASSPTSGSGEQYF.

The rearrangement links TRBV6-5 to TRBJ1-1; D gene uncertain. The V gene lost 5 bases and the J gene lost 0 bases, with 13 bases spanning the gap. The CDR3 has 15 residues. Germline V CDR1 and CDR2: MNHEY, SVGAGI. The CDR3 DNA sequence: TGTGCCAGCAGTCCTCGGGGAGGCATGAACACTGAAGCTTTCTTT. Translated: CASSPRGGMNTEAFF.

This clone was detected only a few times. V is TRBV6-1 and J is TRBJ2-1, with TRBD2 matching over 8 bases. The V segment lost 7 bases and the J segment 2 bases; nucleotides outside the gene matches: 7. CDR1 is MNHNS and CDR2 is SASEGT in the germline V gene. The CDR3 spans 15 residues. The CDR3 DNA sequence: TGTGCCAGCATGACAGAACTAGCGGCCTACAATGAGCAGTTCTTC. It codes for CASMTELAAYNEQFF.

V gene TRBV28 combines with J gene TRBJ1-2, with TRBD1 matching over 8 bases. V was clipped by 3 bases and J by 6 bases; unmatched bases: 3. The CDR3 is made up of 13 amino acids. Germline CDR1 is MDHEN and CDR2 is SYDVKM. This chain's CDR3 is CASSFAGGDGYTF. CDR3 nucleotides: TGTGCCAGCAGTTTTGCAGGGGGCGATGGCTACACCTTC.

The CDR3 here is CASSGGTGVYNEQFF. CDR3 nucleotides: TGTGCCAGCAGTGGAGGGACAGGGGTGTACAATGAGCAGTTCTTC. The rearrangement uses TRBV28 and TRBJ2-1; 10 bases are a match to TRBD1. The V and J ends lost 5 bases and 4 bases, in that order; junction bases with no gene match: 5. CDR3 length: 15 residues. Germline V gene lookup returns CDR1 MDHEN and CDR2 SYDVKM.

V and J are TRBV28 and TRBJ2-5, with TRBD2 identical over 13 bases. This CDR3 contains 14 residues. CDR1 is MDHEN, CDR2 SYDVKM, per germline. V lost 8 bases to trimming and J lost 4 bases; unmatched junction nucleotides: 4. In DNA form, the CDR3 reads TGTGCCAGCTCCGGACTAGCGGGAGTAGAGACCCAGTACTTC. Translated: CASSGLAGVETQYF.

This clone showed up just a few times. This chain connects TRBV5-5 to TRBJ1-2, with unresolved D. V was clipped by 4 bases and J by 5 bases, with 15 bases between them. Per germline, CDR1 SGHKS and CDR2 YYEKEE (reference sequence). This CDR3 comprises 14 residues. This CDR3 reads CASSPTLTPYGYTF. CDR3 nucleotides: TGTGCCAGCAGCCCCACTCTTACGCCTTATGGCTACACCTTC.

The chain is built from TRBV7-9 and TRBJ1-1; the D is unclear. The germline V gene encodes CDR1 SEHNR and CDR2 FQNEAQ (reference sequence). The CDR3 covers 12 residues. With 6 bases removed from V and 1 base from J, the gap between germline ends came to 6 bases. The CDR3 protein is CASRIQNTEAFF. CDR3 DNA sequence: TGTGCCAGCAGGATACAGAACACTGAAGCTTTCTTT.

Only a few counts were recorded for this clone. The chain links TRBV9 to TRBJ2-5; 9 bases are shared with TRBD2. The CDR3 contains 16 residues. The germline V gene encodes CDR1 SGDLS and CDR2 YYNGEE. Unmatched junction bases numbered 12, after V lost 4 bases and J lost 5 bases. CDR3 DNA: TGTGCCAGCAGCAAGGAGGCGGGAGGGCCGGGGGAGACCCAGTACTTC. This codes for CASSKEAGGPGETQYF.

Only a few counts were recorded for this clone. The chain carries TRBV25-1 and TRBJ2-3; 7 bases align to TRBD2. Germline values: CDR1 MGHDK, CDR2 SYGVNS. The CDR3 covers 14 residues. After removal of 2 bases from V and 8 bases from J, the junction contained 7 bases not matched to a gene. The CDR3: CASSEPVASGTQYF. In nucleotides, the CDR3 is TGTGCCAGCAGTGAACCAGTCGCTAGCGGTACGCAGTATTTT. Drawing the rest from reference TRBV25-1 and TRBJ2-3, the complete variable domain is EADIYQTPRYLVIGTGKKITLECSQTMGHDKMYWYQQDPGMELHLIHYSYGVNSTEKGDLSSESTVSRIRTEHFPLTLESARPSHTSQYLCASSEPVASGTQYFGPGTRLTVL.

The rearrangement joins TRBV10-3 to TRBJ2-5, with 13 bases aligning to TRBD2. The DNA end is more similar to TRBJ2-7, so the J call may be wrong. There are 15 residues in the CDR3. The germline V gene encodes CDR1 ENHRY and CDR2 SYGVKD. CDR3 in DNA: TGTGCCATCAGTGAAGGGACTAGCGGGAACTACGAGCAGTACTTC. As protein: CAISEGTSGNYEQYF.

This clone has more than one count but fewer than ten. V is TRBV10-2 and J is TRBJ2-7, with TRBD2 as a possible D gene (6 bases). V was pared by 6 bases and J by 3 bases, with 12 bases between. Germline V gives CDR1 WSHSY, CDR2 SAAADI. This CDR3 is built from 13 residues. The DNA for the CDR3 is TGCGCCAGCAGGGAAACTAGCAGCTACGAGCAGTACTTC. Translation: CASRETSSYEQYF.

V gene TRBV5-1 combines with J gene TRBJ2-5; D is unresolved. The CDR3 spans 15 residues. Trimming removed 0 bases from V and 1 base from J, with 10 bases in between. Per germline, CDR1 SGHRS and CDR2 YFSETQ. This chain's CDR3 is CASSLARPLQETQYF. In DNA form, the CDR3 reads TGCGCCAGCAGCTTGGCGAGGCCGCTCCAAGAGACCCAGTACTTC.

This clone was seen only a few times. The gene calls are TRBV5-6 and TRBJ2-1; a weak D match, TRBD1 (5 bases). In germline, CDR1 is SGHDT, CDR2 YYEEEE. V was cut by 3 bases and J by 2 bases, with 9 bases left in between. There are 14 residues in the CDR3. CDR3 coding DNA: TGTGCCAGCAGCTGGAAGGGGCCCTACAATGAGCAGTTCTTC. This translates into CASSWKGPYNEQFF.

This sequence joins TRBV9 and TRBJ2-1; TRBD2 matches at 14 bases. The CDR3 covers 18 residues. V gave up 4 bases and J gave up 7 bases; unmatched junction bases: 13. Per germline, CDR1 SGDLS and CDR2 YYNGEE. As DNA, the CDR3 is TGTGCCAGCAGCACCCAGACTAGCGGGAGGGGTGGATGGAATGAGCAGTTCTTC. It is translated as CASSTQTSGRGGWNEQFF. Full variable domain (outside the CDR3, taken from reference TRBV9 and TRBJ2-1): DSGVTQTPKHLITATGQRVTLRCSPRSGDLSVYWYQQSLDQGLQFLIQYYNGEERAKGNILERFSAQQFPDLHSELNLSSLELGDSALYFCASSTQTSGRGGWNEQFFGPGTRLTVL.

The rearrangement links TRBV5-1 to TRBJ2-1; 8 bases map to TRBD2. The V gene end was trimmed by 0 bases and the J gene end by 6 bases; junction bases not matched to a gene: 2. There are 14 residues in the CDR3. The V gene's germline CDR1 is SGHRS and CDR2 YFSETQ. The CDR3 DNA follows: TGCGCCAGCAGCTTGGAGGGACTAGGCAATGAGCAGTTCTTC. Its translation is CASSLEGLGNEQFF.

The sample holds a few counts of this clone. The V gene is TRBV28, the J gene TRBJ2-5, with D perhaps TRBD1 (5 bases). The J call is doubtful: the DNA matches TRBJ2-7 better. The length of the CDR3 is 10 residues. Germline V gene data show CDR1 as MDHEN and CDR2 as SYDVKM. Here the CDR3 reads CATGSYEQYF. The CDR3 DNA reads TGTGCCACAGGGTCCTACGAGCAGTACTTC.